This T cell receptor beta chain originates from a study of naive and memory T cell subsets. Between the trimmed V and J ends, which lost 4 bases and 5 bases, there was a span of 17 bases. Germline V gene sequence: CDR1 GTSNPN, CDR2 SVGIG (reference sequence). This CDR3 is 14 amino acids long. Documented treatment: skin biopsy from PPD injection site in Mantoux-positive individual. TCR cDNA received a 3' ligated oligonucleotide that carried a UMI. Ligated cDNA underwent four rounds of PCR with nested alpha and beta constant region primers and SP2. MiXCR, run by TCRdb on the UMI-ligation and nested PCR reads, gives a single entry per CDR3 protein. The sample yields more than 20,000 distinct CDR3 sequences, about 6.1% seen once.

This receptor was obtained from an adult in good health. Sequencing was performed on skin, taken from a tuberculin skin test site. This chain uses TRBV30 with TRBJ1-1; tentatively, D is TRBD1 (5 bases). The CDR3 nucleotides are TGTGCCTGGATATCTCGGCTGAGGGGAACTGAAGCTTTCTTT. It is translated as CAWISRLRGTEAFF.